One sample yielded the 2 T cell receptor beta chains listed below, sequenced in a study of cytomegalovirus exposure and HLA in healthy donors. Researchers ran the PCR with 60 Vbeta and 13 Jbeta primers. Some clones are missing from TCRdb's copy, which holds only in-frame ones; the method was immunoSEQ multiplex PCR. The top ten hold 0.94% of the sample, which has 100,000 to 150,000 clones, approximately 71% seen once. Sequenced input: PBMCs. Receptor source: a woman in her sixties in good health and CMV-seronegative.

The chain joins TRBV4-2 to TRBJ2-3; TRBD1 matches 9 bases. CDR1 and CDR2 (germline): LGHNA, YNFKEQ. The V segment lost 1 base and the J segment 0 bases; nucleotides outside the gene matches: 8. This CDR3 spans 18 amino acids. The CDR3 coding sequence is TGTGCCAGCAGCCAAGGAGACAGGGGGACTTCTAGCACAGATACGCAGTATTTT. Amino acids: CASSQGDRGTSSTDTQYF.

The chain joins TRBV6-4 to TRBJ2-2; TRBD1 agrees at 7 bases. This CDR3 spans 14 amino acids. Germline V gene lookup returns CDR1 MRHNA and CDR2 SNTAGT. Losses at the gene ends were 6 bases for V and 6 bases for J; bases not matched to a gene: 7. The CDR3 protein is CASRDNRGAGELFF. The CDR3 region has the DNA TGTGCCAGCAGAGATAACAGGGGCGCCGGGGAGCTGTTTTTT.